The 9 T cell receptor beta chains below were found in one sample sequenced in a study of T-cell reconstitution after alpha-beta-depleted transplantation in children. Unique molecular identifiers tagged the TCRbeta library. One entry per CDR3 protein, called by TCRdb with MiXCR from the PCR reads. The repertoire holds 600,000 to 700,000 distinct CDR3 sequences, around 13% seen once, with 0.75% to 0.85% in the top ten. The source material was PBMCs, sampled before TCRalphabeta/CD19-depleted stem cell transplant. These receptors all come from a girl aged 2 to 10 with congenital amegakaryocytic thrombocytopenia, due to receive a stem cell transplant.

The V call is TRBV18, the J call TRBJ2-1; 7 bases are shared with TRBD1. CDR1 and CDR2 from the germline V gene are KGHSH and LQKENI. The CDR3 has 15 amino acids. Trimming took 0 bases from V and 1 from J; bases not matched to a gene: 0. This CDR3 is CASSPPGQSYNEQFF. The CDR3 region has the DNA TGTGCCAGCTCACCACCGGGACAGTCCTACAATGAGCAGTTCTTC. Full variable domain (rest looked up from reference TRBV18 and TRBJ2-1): NAGVMQNPRHLVRRRGQEARLRCSPMKGHSHVYWYRQLPEEGLKFMVYLQKENIIDESGMPKERFSAEFPKEGPSILRIQQVVRGDSAAYFCASSPPGQSYNEQFFGPGTRLTVL.

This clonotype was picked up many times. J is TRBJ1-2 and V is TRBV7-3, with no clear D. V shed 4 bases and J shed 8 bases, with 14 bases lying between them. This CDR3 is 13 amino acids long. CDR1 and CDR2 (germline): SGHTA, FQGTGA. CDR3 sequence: CASSSENSFGYTF. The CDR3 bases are TGTGCCAGCAGCTCCGAAAATAGCTTCGGCTACACCTTC.

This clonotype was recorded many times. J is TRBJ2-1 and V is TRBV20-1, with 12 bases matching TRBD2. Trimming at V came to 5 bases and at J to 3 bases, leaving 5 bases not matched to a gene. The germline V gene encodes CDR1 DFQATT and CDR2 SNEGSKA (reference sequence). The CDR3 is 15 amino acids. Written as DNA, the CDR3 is TGCAGTGCTCCCCGACTAGCGGGAGTCTACAATGAGCAGTTCTTC. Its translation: CSAPRLAGVYNEQFF.

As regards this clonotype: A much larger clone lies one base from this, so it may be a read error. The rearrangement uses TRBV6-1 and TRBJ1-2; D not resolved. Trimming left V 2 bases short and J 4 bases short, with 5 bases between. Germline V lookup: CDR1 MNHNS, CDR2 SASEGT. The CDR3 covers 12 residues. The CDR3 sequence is CASSETIYGYTF. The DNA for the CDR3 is TGTGCCAGCAGTGAAACCATCTATGGCTACACCTTC.

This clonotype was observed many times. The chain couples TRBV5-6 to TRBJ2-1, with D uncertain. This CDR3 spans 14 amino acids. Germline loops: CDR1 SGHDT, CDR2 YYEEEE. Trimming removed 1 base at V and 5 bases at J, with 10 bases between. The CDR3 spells CASSLIAGDNEQFF. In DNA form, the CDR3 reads TGTGCCAGCAGCTTGATCGCTGGGGACAATGAGCAGTTCTTC.

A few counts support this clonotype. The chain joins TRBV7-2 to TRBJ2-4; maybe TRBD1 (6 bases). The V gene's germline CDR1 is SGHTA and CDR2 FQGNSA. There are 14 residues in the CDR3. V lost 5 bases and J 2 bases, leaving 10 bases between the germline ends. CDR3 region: CASSAGVPKNIQYF. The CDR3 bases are TGTGCCAGCAGCGCAGGGGTCCCCAAAAACATTCAGTACTTC. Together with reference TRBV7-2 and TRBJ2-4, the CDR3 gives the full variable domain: GAGVSQSPSNKVTEKGKDVELRCDPISGHTALYWYRQSLGQGLEFLIYFQGNSAPDKSGLPSDRFSAERTGGSVSTLTIQRTQQEDSAVYLCASSAGVPKNIQYFGAGTRLSVL.

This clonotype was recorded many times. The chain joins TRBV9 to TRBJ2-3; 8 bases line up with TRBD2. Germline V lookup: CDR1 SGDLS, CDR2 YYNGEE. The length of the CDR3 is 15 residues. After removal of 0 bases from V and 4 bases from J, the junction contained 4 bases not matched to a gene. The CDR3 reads CASSVVERESDTQYF. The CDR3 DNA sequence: TGTGCCAGCAGCGTAGTAGAGCGGGAGTCAGATACGCAGTATTTT.

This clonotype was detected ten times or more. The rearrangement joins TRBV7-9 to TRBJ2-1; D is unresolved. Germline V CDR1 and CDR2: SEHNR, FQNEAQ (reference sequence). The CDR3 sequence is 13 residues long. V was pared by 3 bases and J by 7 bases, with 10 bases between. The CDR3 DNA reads TGTGCCAGCAGCTTCTCCGCCGGGAATGAGCAGTTCTTC. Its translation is CASSFSAGNEQFF.

CDR3 protein: CASSLTGGGYEQFF. The CDR3 DNA reads as TGCGCCAGCAGCTTGACCGGGGGGGGTTATGAGCAGTTCTTC. The V call is TRBV5-1, the J call TRBJ2-1; 8 bases map to TRBD2. The CDR3 runs to 14 residues. CDR1 and CDR2 from the germline V gene are SGHRS and YFSETQ. V was clipped by 1 base and J by 8 bases; unmatched bases: 5.